This entry features one TCR beta chain sequence. No cognate antigen has been identified for it. One base away there is no much larger clone; base qualities are not given. The time point tag for this specimen amounts to: baseline before first vaccination. The vaccinee samples were drawn from two UK trials, COV001 and COV002, one of which was a single-blind randomized controlled phase 2/3 trial testing AZD1222 (ChAdOx1 nCoV-19) in healthy adults. For TCRbeta chain sequencing, PBMC samples from trial participants were taken at day 0 and at day 28 after the second dose. The CDR3 regions of human TCRbeta chains were subjected to immunosequencing. Turning to the authors' computational methods: Repertoire TCRs were matched against a reference library of SARS-CoV-2-specific TCRs generated with the MIRA antigen-specificity platform. Breadth was defined as the fraction of unique TCRs that were SARS-CoV-2-associated. Depth was defined as the fraction of total T cells that were SARS-CoV-2-associated. Using the MIRA data, each spike-specific TCR was mapped to the spike region that the TCR reacts to and placed in a CD4 or CD8 class. Log10-transformed breadth and depth values were compared by one-way ANOVA with Sidak's multiple comparisons tests. Imported from immuneACCESS, the table was reduced by TCRdb to in-frame sequences with V and J called. These copies leave out some clones; in studies compared against another copy, an unresolved V gene accounts for under half, and the cause of the remainder is not known. The DNA was the basis for D and trimming; V, J and clone size are from that table. Within this sample are 120,000 to 150,000 clones, with about 93% of them counted one time only. The leading ten clones occupy approximately 5% of the sample.

V lost 3 bases and J lost 8 bases; the stretch between them is 20 bases long. The CDR3 runs 15 amino acids, cysteine and phenylalanine included. Only the CDR3 part of the read is kept: 45 bases, read in frame from the first base. The CDR1 and CDR2 encoded by the germline V gene are SGHRS and YFSETQ. The sample originates from a study of T cell responses to AZD1222 COVID-19 vaccine (dated by TCRdb to about 2021). Regarding the study in general: AZD1222 recipients given second doses at about 4 weeks or at about 12 weeks were pooled, since spike-specific TCR depth and breadth were not found to differ between the two schedules. Trial participants were enrolled by age into subgroups of 18-55, 56-69 and 70-plus years, and 148, 28 and 57 TCR-sequenced participants, respectively, were included in these subgroups. A total of 233 trial participants underwent TCR sequencing, of whom some 210 received two doses of AZD1222 and 26 received two doses of the MenACWY control vaccine. General findings and caveats noted by the study authors: Because no day 14 peak-response samples were available, the repertoires could be characterized only after the peak T cell response. The 56-69-year group was small, and its depth increase did not reach significance, likely because of low power. Participants were mostly white British, with more females than males. The authors suggested clonal diversity may have been underestimated. The whole spike protein was spanned by vaccine-associated CD4 TCRs, and dominant responses were seen in regions 160-218 and 743-854. Epitopes outside the regions mutated in the B.1.351 and B.1.1.7 variants were reportedly recognized by nearly half of the unique spike-specific TCRs. Spike-specific TCR breadth and depth rose significantly after two AZD1222 doses compared with day 0 and with MenACWY recipients. Conclusions about previously exposed vaccinees were limited because only six AZD1222 recipients were SARS-CoV-2 seropositive at baseline.

The sequence derives from an adult in good health. The chain is made from TRBV5-1 and TRBJ2-5; TRBD2 might be the D gene, on 6 matching bases. The starting material was peripheral blood, obtained on day 0 of AZD1222 vaccination. The DNA sequence is TGCGCCAGCAGCTCCAGACTAGTGGGGAAGGAAACCCAGTACTTC. Translated, it reads CASSSRLVGKETQYF.